A selection of T cell receptor beta chains follows, all from one sample in a study of regulatory T cells in long-lasting Graves disease. MiXCR, applied by TCRdb to the multiplex PCR reads, yields one record per CDR3 protein. The sample contains about 370,000 distinct CDR3 sequences, roughly 15% of which appear only once. The sample in question was peripheral blood mononuclear cells (PBMCs), obtained at new diagnosis, from a patient treated with antithyroid drugs. These TCRs come from a female donor with Graves disease. CDR3s include the opening cysteine and the closing phenylalanine or tryptophan. The D gene is left open where the match is weak. Only some rows state a clone size, as once, few, many or a class for expanded clones.

cdr3_nt: TGTGCCAGCAGCCACCGGTTAGCGGGAGTAGACAATGAGCAGTTCTTC; cdr3_aa: CASSHRLAGVDNEQFF; d_call: TRBD2; j_call: TRBJ2-1; v_call: TRBV7-3; clone_size: few
cdr3_nt: TGTGCCAGCACCTCGACTAGCGGGTACAATGAGCAGTTCTTC; cdr3_aa: CASTSTSGYNEQFF; d_call: TRBD2; j_call: TRBJ2-1; v_call: TRBV11-2; clone_size: NA
cdr3_nt: TGTGCCACCGGGCCTAAGCGGTTGCGACAAGAGACCCAGTACTTC; cdr3_aa: CATGPKRLRQETQYF; d_call: NA; j_call: TRBJ2-5; v_call: TRBV10-3; clone_size: many
cdr3_nt: TGCGCCAGCAGCCAAGAAAGGGGTTTAGCGGACTACACAGATACGCAGTATTTT; cdr3_aa: CASSQERGLADYTDTQYF; d_call: NA; j_call: TRBJ2-3; v_call: TRBV4-3; clone_size: many
cdr3_nt: TGTGCCAGCAGCACCTATCGAGGCTACACCTTC; cdr3_aa: CASSTYRGYTF; d_call: NA; j_call: TRBJ1-2; v_call: TRBV7-9; clone_size: many
cdr3_nt: TGTGCCAGCAGTGGGGCCGGGACTAGCAGATACAATGAGCAGTTCTTC; cdr3_aa: CASSGAGTSRYNEQFF; d_call: TRBD2; j_call: TRBJ2-1; v_call: TRBV6-4; clone_size: many
cdr3_nt: TGTGCCAGCAGCGGACGTGTGGGACTAGGAAATCTTGGTTCGAAAGCAGATACGCAGTATTTT; cdr3_aa: CASSGRVGLGNLGSKADTQYF; d_call: TRBD2; j_call: TRBJ2-3; v_call: TRBV7-2; clone_size: many
cdr3_nt: TGTGCCAGCAGGGGGCCCTTCTATGGCTACACCTTC; cdr3_aa: CASRGPFYGYTF; d_call: NA; j_call: TRBJ1-2; v_call: TRBV12-3/TRBV12-4; clone_size: NA
cdr3_nt: TGTGCCACCAGCAGCCTGGGGGACGGGACAGGGGATTCACCCCTCCACTTT; cdr3_aa: CATSSLGDGTGDSPLHF; d_call: TRBD1; j_call: TRBJ1-6; v_call: TRBV15; clone_size: few
cdr3_nt: TGTGCCAGTAGTATCGGGGGCGCGGGTTATGGCTACACCTTC; cdr3_aa: CASSIGGAGYGYTF; d_call: NA; j_call: TRBJ1-2; v_call: TRBV19; clone_size: few
cdr3_nt: TGTGCCAGCAGTGGTGGAGGGCCTGCGGAAAAACTGTTTTTT; cdr3_aa: CASSGGGPAEKLFF; d_call: NA; j_call: TRBJ1-4; v_call: TRBV27; clone_size: NA
cdr3_nt: TGTGCCAGCAGCCCTAGAGGGCGGGGGGCTGATCAGCCCCAGCATTTT; cdr3_aa: CASSPRGRGADQPQHF; d_call: NA; j_call: TRBJ1-5; v_call: TRBV6-1; clone_size: few
cdr3_nt: TGTGCCACCAGCAGGGTTCTCGGGACAGCTAACTATGGCTACACCTTC; cdr3_aa: CATSRVLGTANYGYTF; d_call: TRBD1; j_call: TRBJ1-2; v_call: TRBV15; clone_size: NA